This T cell receptor beta chain was profiled in a study of PD-1 blockade in classical Hodgkin lymphoma. The study, taken as a whole, reports: Exclusion was applied to patients who started nivolumab under 1 year after ASCT.

In regard to this clone: Its specificity is unknown.

TCRdb's copy holds only in-frame clones and misses some; the assay was immunoSEQ multiplex PCR. The sample holds tens of thousands of clones, 70% to 90% seen once. The time point here: cycle 4 day 1 (C4D1), after more than 5 weeks of nivolumab. With no exception, relapse followed autologous stem cell transplantation in all patients, and brentuximab vedotin exposure varied. Trimming pared 0 bases from V and 2 bases from J, leaving 7 bases between. The CDR3 runs 14 residues. CDR1 is SGHRS, CDR2 YFSETQ, per germline. The source material was peripheral blood mononuclear cells (PBMCs), sampled before the fourth cycle of nivolumab. The TCR sequence derives from a human donor with classical Hodgkin lymphoma. The chain carries TRBV5-1 and TRBJ2-3; D is ambiguous. CDR3 sequence (DNA): TGCGCCAGCAGCTTGGCCCGGAACACAGATACGCAGTATTTT. Translating gives CASSLARNTDTQYF.